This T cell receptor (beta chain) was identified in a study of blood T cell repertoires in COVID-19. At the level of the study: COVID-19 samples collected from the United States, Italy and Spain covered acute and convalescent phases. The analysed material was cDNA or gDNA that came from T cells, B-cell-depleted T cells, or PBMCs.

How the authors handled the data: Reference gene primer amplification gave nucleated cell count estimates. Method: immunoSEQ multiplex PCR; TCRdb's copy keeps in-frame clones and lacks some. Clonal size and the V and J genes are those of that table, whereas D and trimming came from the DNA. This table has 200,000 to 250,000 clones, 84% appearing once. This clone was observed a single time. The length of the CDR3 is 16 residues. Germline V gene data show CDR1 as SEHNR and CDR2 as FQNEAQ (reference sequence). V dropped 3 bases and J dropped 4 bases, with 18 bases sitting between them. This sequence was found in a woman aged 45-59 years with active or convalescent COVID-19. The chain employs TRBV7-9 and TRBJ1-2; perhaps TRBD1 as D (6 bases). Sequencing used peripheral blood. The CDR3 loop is CASSLGGQSTPYGYTF. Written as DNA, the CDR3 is TGTGCCAGCAGCTTGGGGGGGCAGAGTACTCCCTATGGCTACACCTTC.